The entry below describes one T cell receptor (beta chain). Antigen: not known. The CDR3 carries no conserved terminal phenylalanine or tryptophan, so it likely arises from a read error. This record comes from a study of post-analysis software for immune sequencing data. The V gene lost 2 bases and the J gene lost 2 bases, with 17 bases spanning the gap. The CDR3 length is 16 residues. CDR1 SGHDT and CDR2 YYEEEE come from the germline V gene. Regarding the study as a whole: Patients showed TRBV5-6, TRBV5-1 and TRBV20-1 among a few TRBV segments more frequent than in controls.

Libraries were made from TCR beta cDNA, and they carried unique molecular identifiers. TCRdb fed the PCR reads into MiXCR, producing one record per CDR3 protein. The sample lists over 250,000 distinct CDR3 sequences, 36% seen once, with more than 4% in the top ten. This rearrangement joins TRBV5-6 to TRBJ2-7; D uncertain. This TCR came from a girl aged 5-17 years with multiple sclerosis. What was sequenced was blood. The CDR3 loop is CASSLGNEVGAYEQYY. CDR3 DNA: TGTGCCAGCAGCTTAGGGAACGAGGTCGGTGCCTACGAGCAGTACTAC.